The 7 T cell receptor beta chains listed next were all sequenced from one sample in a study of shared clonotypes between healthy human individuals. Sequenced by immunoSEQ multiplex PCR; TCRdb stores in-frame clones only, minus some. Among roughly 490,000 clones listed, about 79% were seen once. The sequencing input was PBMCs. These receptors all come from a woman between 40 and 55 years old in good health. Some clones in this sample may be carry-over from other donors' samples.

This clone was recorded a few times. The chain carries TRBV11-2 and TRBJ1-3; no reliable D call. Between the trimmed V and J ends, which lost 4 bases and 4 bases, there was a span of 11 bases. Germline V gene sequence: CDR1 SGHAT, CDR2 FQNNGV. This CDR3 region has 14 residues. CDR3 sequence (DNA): TGTGCCAGCAGCTCGACCAAAACCGGAAACACCATATATTTT. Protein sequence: CASSSTKTGNTIYF.

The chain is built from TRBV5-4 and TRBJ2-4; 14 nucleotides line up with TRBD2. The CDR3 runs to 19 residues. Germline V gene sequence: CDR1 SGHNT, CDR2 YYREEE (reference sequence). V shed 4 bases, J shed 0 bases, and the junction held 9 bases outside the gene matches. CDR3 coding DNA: TGTGCCAGCAGCCGCACGACTAGCGGGAGGGCCCTAGCCAAAAACATTCAGTACTTC. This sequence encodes CASSRTTSGRALAKNIQYF. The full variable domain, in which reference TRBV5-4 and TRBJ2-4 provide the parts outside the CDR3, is ETGVTQSPTHLIKTRGQQVTLRCSSQSGHNTVSWYQQALGQGPQFIFQYYREEENGRGNFPPRFSGLQFPNYSSELNVNALELDDSALYLCASSRTTSGRALAKNIQYFGAGTRLSVL.

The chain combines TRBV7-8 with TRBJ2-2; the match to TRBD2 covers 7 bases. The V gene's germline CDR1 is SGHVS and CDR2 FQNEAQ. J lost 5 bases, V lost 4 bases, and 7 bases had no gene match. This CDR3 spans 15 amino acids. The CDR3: CASSSVGGSTGELFF. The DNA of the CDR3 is TGTGCCAGCAGCTCGGTCGGGGGGAGTACCGGGGAGCTGTTTTTT.

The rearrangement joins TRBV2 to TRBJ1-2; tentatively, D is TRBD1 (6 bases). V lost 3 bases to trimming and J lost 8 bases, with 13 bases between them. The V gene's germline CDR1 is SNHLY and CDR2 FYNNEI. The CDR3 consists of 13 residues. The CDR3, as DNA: TGTGCCAGCAGTGAGGGGGCGATCAAGGGCTACACCTTC. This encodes CASSEGAIKGYTF. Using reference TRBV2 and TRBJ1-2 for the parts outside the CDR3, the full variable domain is EPEVTQTPSHQVTQMGQEVILRCVPISNHLYFYWYRQILGQKVEFLVSFYNNEISEKSEIFDDQFSVERPDGSNFTLKIRSTKLEDSAMYFCASSEGAIKGYTFGSGTRLTVV.

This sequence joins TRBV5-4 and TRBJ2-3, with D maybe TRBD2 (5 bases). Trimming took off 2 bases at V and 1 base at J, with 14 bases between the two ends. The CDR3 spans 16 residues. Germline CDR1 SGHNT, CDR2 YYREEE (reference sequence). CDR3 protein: CASSLGLIGGTDTQYF. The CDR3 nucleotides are TGTGCCAGCAGCTTAGGACTCATTGGGGGCACAGATACGCAGTATTTT.

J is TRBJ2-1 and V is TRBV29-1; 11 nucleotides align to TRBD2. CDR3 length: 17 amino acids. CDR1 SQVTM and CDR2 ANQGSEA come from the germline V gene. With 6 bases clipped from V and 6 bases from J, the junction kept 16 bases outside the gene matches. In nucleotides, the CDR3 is TGCAGCGTCCTCTATGGTAGCGGGAGGGCCAAGGGCAATGAGCAGTTCTTC. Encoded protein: CSVLYGSGRAKGNEQFF.

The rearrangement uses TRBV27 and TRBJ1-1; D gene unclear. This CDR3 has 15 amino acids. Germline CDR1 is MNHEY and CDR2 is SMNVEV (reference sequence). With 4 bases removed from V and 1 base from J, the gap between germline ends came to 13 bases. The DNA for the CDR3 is TGTGCCAGCAGTTCCTCTGGGTCTTCGAACACTGAAGCTTTCTTT. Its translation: CASSSSGSSNTEAFF.